This section outlines one T cell receptor beta chain sequence together with its context. Its target is unknown. CDR3 length: 14 residues. The germline gives CDR1 SGHVS, CDR2 FQNEAQ. V was shortened by 4 bases and J by 2 bases, with 12 bases between the two germline ends. The source of the sample is a study of cytotoxic CD8 clonotypes in ibrutinib-treated CLL. Whole-study context: Response specimens were obtained following a median treatment duration of about 12 months, with a range of 6 to 36.

Study-level results: Public clonotypes were rare and shrank or held steady on treatment.

Produced via immunoSEQ multiplex PCR; TCRdb's table is partial and in-frame only. The data show more than 200,000 clones, roughly 70% seen once. The input for sequencing was PBMCs, taken after 24 months of ibrutinib treatment. The rearrangement links TRBV7-8 to TRBJ2-7; D may be TRBD2 (5 bases). The sequence was obtained from a human donor with chronic lymphocytic leukemia. CDR3 nucleotide sequence: TGTGCCAGCAGCTACGGAGGCGGGCCCTACGAGCAGTACTTC. Amino acid sequence: CASSYGGGPYEQYF.